The rows below give T cell receptor beta chains drawn from one sample of a study of cytomegalovirus exposure and HLA in healthy donors. The method was immunoSEQ multiplex PCR; TCRdb's version includes in-frame clones alone and lacks a portion of them. In the table there are around 150,000 clones, 75% to 85% of which are singletons. The source material was PBMCs. The receptors were sampled from a woman aged 50 to 60 in good health and CMV-seropositive. The conserved cysteine and the conserved F or W are not part of the CDR3 here.

TRBV6-5	TRBJ2-3	ASSYSPSGTDTQY
TRBV13	TRBJ2-7	ASSSRRGLAIYEQY
TRBV19	TRBJ1-5	ASSFGVNQPQH
TRBV21-1	TRBJ2-1	ASSASGASPGHEQF
TRBV29-1	TRBJ1-3	SANAGDPTGNTIY
TRBV28	TRBJ1-3	ASASRGIGNTIY
TRBV10-3	TRBJ2-7	AISRQGTYEQY
TRBV9	TRBJ2-5	ASSVGGAGGQETQY
TRBV28	TRBJ2-1	ASSPPGGSPYNEQF
TRBV29-1	TRBJ2-2	SAGRDSLAGELF
TRBV27	TRBJ1-2	ASSPRDRGSVGYT
TRBV19	TRBJ2-7	ASRTGGEDYEQY
TRBV10-3	TRBJ1-5	ATLDRANQPQH
TRBV5-1	TRBJ2-1	ASSFLAGGPEEQF